Below, 32 T cell receptor beta chains from the same sample are listed, as sequenced in a study of shared T cell receptors in the human thymus. Profiled with immunoSEQ multiplex PCR; TCRdb holds only in-frame clones, not every one. The top ten clones hold roughly 0.01% of a sample with 550,000 to 800,000 clones, roughly 88% of them seen once. The sample also formed part of further work on human thymus T cells.

Sequencing was done on a sample of thymocytes. These receptors all come from a girl less than two years old with a congenital heart defect.

The rearrangement joins TRBV9 to TRBJ1-2; 9 bases match TRBD1. Germline trimming cut 7 bases from V and 3 bases from J; bases unmatched to any gene: 4. The CDR3 consists of 13 residues. Germline V gene lookup returns CDR1 SGDLS and CDR2 YYNGEE. The CDR3 DNA follows: TGTGCCAGCCGAACAGGGGGCGACTATGGCTACACCTTC. This gives the protein CASRTGGDYGYTF.

The gene calls are TRBV6-6 and TRBJ1-1, with D tentatively TRBD1 (6 bases). Germline V gene lookup returns CDR1 MNHNY and CDR2 SVGAGI (reference sequence). The V gene lost 2 bases and the J gene lost 3 bases, with 13 bases spanning the gap. The CDR3 has 15 amino acids. CDR3 coding DNA: TGTGCCAGCAGTTACCTCCCCCACAGGGACACTGAAGCTTTCTTT. Amino acids: CASSYLPHRDTEAFF.

This rearrangement joins TRBV2 to TRBJ1-6; D unresolved. V lost 2 bases to trimming and J lost 3 bases, with 8 bases between them. The CDR3 loop spans 15 amino acids. CDR1 and CDR2 from the germline V gene are SNHLY and FYNNEI. The CDR3 DNA follows: TGTGCCAGCAGTGAAATGAGGGACTATAATTCACCCCTCCACTTT. This gives the protein CASSEMRDYNSPLHF.

This rearrangement joins TRBV28 to TRBJ1-1; 7 bases align to TRBD1. Germline values: CDR1 MDHEN, CDR2 SYDVKM. The ends lost 6 bases at V and 0 bases at J; junction bases unmatched: 4. This CDR3 contains 14 residues. The CDR3 reads CASSVGQMNTEAFF. CDR3 nucleotides: TGTGCCAGCAGCGTGGGACAGATGAACACTGAAGCTTTCTTT. The full variable domain, rest sourced from reference TRBV28 and TRBJ1-1, is DVKVTQSSRYLVKRTGEKVFLECVQDMDHENMFWYRQDPGLGLRLIYFSYDVKMKEKGDIPEGYSVSREKKERFSLILESASTNQTSMYLCASSVGQMNTEAFFGQGTRLTVV.

This chain connects TRBV10-3 to TRBJ1-2, with 7 bases lining up with TRBD1. Trimming at V came to 6 bases and at J to 7 bases, leaving 11 bases not matched to a gene. This CDR3 comprises 14 residues. Germline lookup yields CDR1 ENHRY and CDR2 SYGVKD. The CDR3 coding sequence is TGTGCCATCAGCAGGGGACAGAAGGGTACTGGCTACACCTTC. Residues: CAISRGQKGTGYTF.

The chain recombines TRBV7-9 with TRBJ1-5, with TRBD1 matching over 7 bases. The CDR3 sequence is 16 residues long. V was pared by 7 bases and J by 2 bases, with 11 bases of the junction left unmatched. From germline, CDR1 is SEHNR and CDR2 FQNEAQ (reference sequence). The CDR3 DNA follows: TGTGCCAGCACCCCGACGACAGGGCCAGGCAATCAGCCCCAGCATTTT. This encodes CASTPTTGPGNQPQHF. The variable domain in full, completed from reference TRBV7-9 and TRBJ1-5, reads DTGVSQNPRHKITKRGQNVTFRCDPISEHNRLYWYRQTLGQGPEFLTYFQNEAQLEKSRLLSDRFSAERPKGSFSTLEIQRTEQGDSAMYLCASTPTTGPGNQPQHFGDGTRLSIL.

The CDR3 spells CASSQEQPEAGNEQFF. For the CDR3, the DNA is TGCGCCAGCAGCCAAGAACAGCCAGAGGCGGGGAATGAGCAGTTCTTC. J is TRBJ2-1 and V is TRBV4-1, with D maybe TRBD2 (6 bases). The CDR3 is made up of 16 amino acids. Germline CDR1 is MGHRA and CDR2 is YSYEKL. V lost 0 bases and J 7 bases, leaving 16 bases between the germline ends.

V and J are TRBV28 and TRBJ1-1, with 7 bases that match TRBD1. Germline CDR1 MDHEN, CDR2 SYDVKM. This CDR3 is 15 amino acids long. The J segment lost 0 bases and the V segment lost 5 bases, leaving 6 bases of the junction unmatched. The CDR3 bases are TGTGCCAGCAGTCCGGGACAGTTCATGAACACTGAAGCTTTCTTT. Amino acids: CASSPGQFMNTEAFF.

The J gene is TRBJ2-7, the V gene TRBV11-2; 8 positions match TRBD2. CDR1 is SGHAT and CDR2 is FQNNGV in the germline V gene. The CDR3 runs to 16 residues. The J segment lost 0 bases and the V segment lost 5 bases, leaving 9 bases of the junction unmatched. The CDR3 loop reads CASSPPVSGSSYEQYF. The CDR3 DNA is TGTGCCAGCAGCCCCCCAGTCAGCGGGAGCTCCTACGAGCAGTACTTC.

J is TRBJ2-2 and V is TRBV5-1; TRBD1 might be the D (6 bases). Between the trimmed V and J ends, which lost 0 bases and 5 bases, there was a span of 8 bases. CDR3 length: 14 residues. The germline gives CDR1 SGHRS, CDR2 YFSETQ. Here the CDR3 reads CASSLGQATGELFF. DNA for the CDR3: TGCGCCAGCAGCTTGGGACAGGCGACCGGGGAGCTGTTTTTT.

The J gene is TRBJ2-1, the V gene TRBV6-5; 7 bases align to TRBD2. Germline trimming cut 6 bases from V and 4 bases from J; bases unmatched to any gene: 9. CDR3 size: 15 residues. Per the germline V gene, CDR1 is MNHEY and CDR2 is SVGAGI. The CDR3 DNA is TGTGCCAGCAGATGGGGGGGAGACTCATACAATGAGCAGTTCTTC. As protein: CASRWGGDSYNEQFF.

The rearrangement uses TRBV4-3 and TRBJ1-2; D unclear. The germline V and J ends were trimmed by 4 bases and 7 bases, with 16 bases remaining between them. The CDR3 contains 14 residues. CDR1 and CDR2 (germline): LGHNA, YSLEER. The DNA for the CDR3 is TGCGCCAGCAGCCTCCAAAGCCTGGTGTGTGGCTACACCTTC. Its translation: CASSLQSLVCGYTF.

This chain links TRBV7-9 with TRBJ2-7, with 8 nucleotides matching TRBD2. The V and J ends lost 1 base and 1 base, in that order; junction bases with no gene match: 9. Germline CDR1 is SEHNR and CDR2 is FQNEAQ (reference sequence). This CDR3 contains 17 residues. CDR3 region: CASSLGRGGKGSYEQYF. CDR3 nucleotide sequence: TGTGCCAGCAGCTTAGGTCGGGGGGGGAAAGGTTCCTACGAGCAGTACTTC. Based on the CDR3 plus reference TRBV7-9 and TRBJ2-7, the full variable domain is DTGVSQNPRHKITKRGQNVTFRCDPISEHNRLYWYRQTLGQGPEFLTYFQNEAQLEKSRLLSDRFSAERPKGSFSTLEIQRTEQGDSAMYLCASSLGRGGKGSYEQYFGPGTRLTVT.

The chain employs TRBV19 and TRBJ1-4; no clear D. Germline loops: CDR1 LNHDA, CDR2 SQIVND (reference sequence). Trimming cost V 1 base and J 1 base, with 13 bases left between them. This CDR3 contains 17 residues. The CDR3 DNA reads TGTGCCAGTAGTATAGTCGAGACTCCGGGAACTAATGAAAAACTGTTTTTT. This sequence encodes CASSIVETPGTNEKLFF.

J is TRBJ1-1 and V is TRBV7-9; the match to TRBD1 covers 7 bases. CDR3 length equals 15 residues. With V trimmed by 4 bases and J by 1 base, 6 bases remained unmatched. Germline loops: CDR1 SEHNR, CDR2 FQNEAQ (reference sequence). The CDR3 region is CASSSIQGRNTEAFF. CDR3 coding DNA: TGTGCCAGCAGCTCAATACAGGGGCGGAACACTGAAGCTTTCTTT. The full variable domain, its missing parts supplied by reference TRBV7-9 and TRBJ1-1, is DTGVSQNPRHKITKRGQNVTFRCDPISEHNRLYWYRQTLGQGPEFLTYFQNEAQLEKSRLLSDRFSAERPKGSFSTLEIQRTEQGDSAMYLCASSSIQGRNTEAFFGQGTRLTVV.

This rearrangement joins TRBV18 to TRBJ1-1, with TRBD1 as a possible D gene (5 bases). The germline V and J ends were trimmed by 5 bases and 5 bases, with 15 bases remaining between them. CDR1 is KGHSH and CDR2 is LQKENI in the germline V gene. This CDR3 contains 14 residues. CDR3 protein: CASSGRAGMTEAFF. In DNA, the CDR3 is TGTGCCAGCTCAGGCAGGGCAGGGATGACTGAAGCTTTCTTT.

The chain employs TRBV2 and TRBJ1-2, with D possibly TRBD1 on 6 matching bases. The V gene lost 9 bases and the J gene lost 5 bases, with 13 bases spanning the gap. This CDR3 comprises 12 residues. Germline V CDR1 and CDR2: SNHLY, FYNNEI. Here the CDR3 DNA reads TGTGCCAGGTTTCGGGACAATTATGGCTACACCTTC. Its protein product is CARFRDNYGYTF.

As concerns this clone: This sample also contains other DNA sequences that code for the same CDR3. The V and J genes are TRBV27 and TRBJ2-7, with D possibly matching TRBD2 (5 bases). This CDR3 spans 11 amino acids. Trimming left V 4 bases short and J 7 bases short, with 8 bases between. Germline V gives CDR1 MNHEY, CDR2 SMNVEV (reference sequence). This CDR3 reads CASSSGGEQYF. The CDR3 bases are TGTGCCAGCAGTTCAGGAGGAGAGCAGTACTTC.

The V call is TRBV9, the J call TRBJ1-1; TRBD1 might be the D (5 bases). This CDR3 is built from 13 residues. V lost 1 base to trimming and J lost 2 bases, with 6 bases between them. The germline CDR1 and CDR2 sequences are SGDLS and YYNGEE. The CDR3 nucleotides are TGTGCCAGCAGCGTACAGGGAAACACTGAAGCTTTCTTT. Its translation: CASSVQGNTEAFF.

This clone appeared once. This chain uses TRBV6-5 with TRBJ2-4; D ambiguous. Germline CDR1 MNHEY, CDR2 SVGAGI. V was pared by 8 bases and J by 1 base, with 12 bases between. The CDR3 is 14 residues long. The CDR3 loop is CASETRGAKNIQYF. CDR3 nucleotides: TGTGCCAGCGAAACACGAGGCGCCAAAAACATTCAGTACTTC.

This sequence joins TRBV14 and TRBJ1-2; the match to TRBD1 covers 9 bases. CDR3 length equals 16 residues. Germline lookup yields CDR1 SGHDN and CDR2 FVKESK. With 4 bases clipped from V and 1 base from J, the junction kept 7 bases outside the gene matches. The CDR3 DNA follows: TGTGCCAGCAGCCGAGGGACAGGGAGATATAACTATGGCTACACCTTC. Protein: CASSRGTGRYNYGYTF.

This clone was recorded only once. V gene TRBV28 combines with J gene TRBJ1-1; D might be TRBD1 (5 bases). The CDR3 loop spans 13 amino acids. CDR1 and CDR2 (germline): MDHEN, SYDVKM. The ends were cut back, 5 bases at V and 6 bases at J, with 13 bases in the middle. The CDR3 is CASSGGDRPEAFF. The CDR3 DNA follows: TGTGCCAGCAGTGGGGGGGACCGCCCTGAAGCTTTCTTT. The entire variable domain, with the rest obtained from reference TRBV28 and TRBJ1-1, is as follows: DVKVTQSSRYLVKRTGEKVFLECVQDMDHENMFWYRQDPGLGLRLIYFSYDVKMKEKGDIPEGYSVSREKKERFSLILESASTNQTSMYLCASSGGDRPEAFFGQGTRLTVV.

This sequence joins TRBV2 and TRBJ2-7; 7 bases match TRBD1. V was pared by 8 bases and J by 4 bases, with 8 bases of the junction left unmatched. From germline, CDR1 is SNHLY and CDR2 FYNNEI. This CDR3 has 13 amino acids. CDR3 nucleotide sequence: TGTGCCAGCTGTGGGGGACAGCGGTACGAGCAGTACTTC. This translates into CASCGGQRYEQYF.

The chain carries TRBV10-3 and TRBJ2-2; maybe TRBD2 (5 bases). Germline assignment: CDR1 ENHRY and CDR2 SYGVKD. Deletions cut 7 bases from V and 0 bases from J, with 9 bases between. There are 14 residues in the CDR3. The CDR3 DNA sequence: TGTGCCATCAATGGACTGCCGAACACCGGGGAGCTGTTTTTT. Translation gives CAINGLPNTGELFF.

This chain connects TRBV2 to TRBJ2-5; 7 bases align to TRBD1. V lost 7 bases to trimming and J lost 0 bases; unmatched junction nucleotides: 8. CDR3 length equals 15 residues. The germline V gene encodes CDR1 SNHLY and CDR2 FYNNEI. The CDR3 sequence: CASTPLGTDQETQYF. CDR3 nucleotides: TGTGCCAGCACCCCCCTCGGGACAGACCAAGAGACCCAGTACTTC.

The rearrangement joins TRBV5-1 to TRBJ2-1; 8 nucleotides line up with TRBD1. Germline CDR1 is SGHRS and CDR2 is YFSETQ. This CDR3 has 11 residues. J was trimmed by 14 bases and V by 4 bases; bases with no gene match: 5. The chain's CDR3 is CASSPGQGEFF. The DNA for the CDR3 is TGCGCCAGCAGCCCCGGACAGGGTGAGTTCTTC.

The chain couples TRBV4-3 to TRBJ1-2, with D perhaps matching TRBD1 (6 bases). This CDR3 is built from 17 residues. Trimming left V 2 bases short and J 4 bases short, with 20 bases between. Germline V gives CDR1 LGHNA, CDR2 YSLEER. The CDR3 nucleotides are TGCGCCAGCAGCCAAAGGGAAGAACAGGGCGGAATCTATGGCTACACCTTC. Its translation is CASSQREEQGGIYGYTF.

V gene TRBV28 combines with J gene TRBJ2-7, with 7 bases aligning to TRBD2. CDR3 length: 16 amino acids. The ends lost 7 bases at V and 7 bases at J; junction bases unmatched: 19. Germline V gene lookup returns CDR1 MDHEN and CDR2 SYDVKM. The CDR3 coding sequence is TGTGCCAGCACCCAGGCCCCGAGACAAGGGACTAAGGAGCAGTACTTC. It specifies CASTQAPRQGTKEQYF.

The chain carries TRBV6-5 and TRBJ1-2; D might be TRBD1 (6 bases). The CDR3 length is 16 residues. Germline V lookup: CDR1 MNHEY, CDR2 SVGAGI. The V gene lost 1 base and the J gene lost 7 bases, with 19 bases spanning the gap. This chain's CDR3 is CASSYYRDTVSFGYTF. CDR3 coding DNA: TGTGCCAGCAGTTACTACCGGGACACCGTTTCGTTTGGCTACACCTTC.

This chain uses TRBV28 with TRBJ1-1, with D tentatively TRBD1 (6 bases). The length of the CDR3 is 14 residues. CDR1 is MDHEN, CDR2 SYDVKM, per germline. V lost 2 bases and J lost 1, with 8 bases in between. The CDR3 DNA reads TGTGCCAGCAGTTTACCAGGGGCGAACACTGAAGCTTTCTTT. Translation: CASSLPGANTEAFF.

This clone was counted a single time. The chain couples TRBV28 to TRBJ2-7; 9 nucleotides line up with TRBD1. V lost 4 bases to trimming and J lost 3 bases; unmatched junction nucleotides: 4. Germline V gene data show CDR1 as MDHEN and CDR2 as SYDVKM. The CDR3 extends over 14 amino acids. CDR3 amino acids: CASSWKGQGYEQYF. In nucleotides, the CDR3 is TGTGCCAGCAGTTGGAAGGGACAGGGCTACGAGCAGTACTTC.

The V and J genes are TRBV9 and TRBJ1-1; the match to TRBD1 covers 7 bases. V shed 2 bases, J shed 4 bases, and the junction held 8 bases outside the gene matches. Per the germline V gene, CDR1 is SGDLS and CDR2 is YYNGEE. The CDR3 consists of 15 residues. Written as DNA, the CDR3 is TGTGCCAGCAGCGTTTTTAAGGCAGGGGGCACTGAAGCTTTCTTT. Protein sequence: CASSVFKAGGTEAFF. The full variable domain, rest sourced from reference TRBV9 and TRBJ1-1, is DSGVTQTPKHLITATGQRVTLRCSPRSGDLSVYWYQQSLDQGLQFLIQYYNGEERAKGNILERFSAQQFPDLHSELNLSSLELGDSALYFCASSVFKAGGTEAFFGQGTRLTVV.